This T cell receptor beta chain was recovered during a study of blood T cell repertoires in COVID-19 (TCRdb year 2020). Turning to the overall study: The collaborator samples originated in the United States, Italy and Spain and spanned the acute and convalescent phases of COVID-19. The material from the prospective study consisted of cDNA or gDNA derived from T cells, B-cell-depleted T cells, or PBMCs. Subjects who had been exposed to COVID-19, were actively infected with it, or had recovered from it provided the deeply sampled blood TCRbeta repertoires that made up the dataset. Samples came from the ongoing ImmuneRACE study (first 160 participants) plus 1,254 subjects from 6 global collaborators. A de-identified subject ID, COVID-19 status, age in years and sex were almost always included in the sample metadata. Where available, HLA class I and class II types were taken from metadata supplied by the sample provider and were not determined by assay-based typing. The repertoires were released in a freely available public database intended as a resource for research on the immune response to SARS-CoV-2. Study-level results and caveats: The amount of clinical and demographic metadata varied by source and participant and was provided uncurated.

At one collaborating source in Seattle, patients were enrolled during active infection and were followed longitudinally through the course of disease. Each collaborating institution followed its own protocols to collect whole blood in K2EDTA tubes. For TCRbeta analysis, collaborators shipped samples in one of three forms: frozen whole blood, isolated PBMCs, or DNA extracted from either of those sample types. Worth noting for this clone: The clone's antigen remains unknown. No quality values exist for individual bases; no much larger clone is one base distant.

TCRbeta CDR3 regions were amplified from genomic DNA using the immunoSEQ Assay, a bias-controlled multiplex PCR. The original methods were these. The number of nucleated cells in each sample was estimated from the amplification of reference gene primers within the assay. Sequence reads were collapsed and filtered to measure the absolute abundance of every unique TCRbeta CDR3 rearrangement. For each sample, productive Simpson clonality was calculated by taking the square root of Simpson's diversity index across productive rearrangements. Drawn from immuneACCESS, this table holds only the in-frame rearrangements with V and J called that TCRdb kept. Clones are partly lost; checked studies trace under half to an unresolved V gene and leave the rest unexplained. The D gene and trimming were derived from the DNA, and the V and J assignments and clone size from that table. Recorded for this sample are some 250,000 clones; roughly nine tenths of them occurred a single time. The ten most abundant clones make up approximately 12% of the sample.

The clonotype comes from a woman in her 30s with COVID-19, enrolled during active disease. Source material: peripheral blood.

The CDR3 here reads CASNTGHLNTEAFF. Read as DNA, the sequence is TGTGCCAGCAATACGGGACACCTGAACACTGAAGCTTTCTTT. The rearrangement joined TRBV2 to TRBJ1-1; the best D guess is TRBD1, with 6 bases matching. V is reduced by 7 bases and J by 0 bases, leaving a spacing of 12 bases between them. The CDR3 goes from the cysteine to the phenylalanine over 14 residues. The sequence is cut down to CDR3 DNA, 42 bases in frame from base 1. From the germline V gene, CDR1 is SNHLY and CDR2 is FYNNEI.